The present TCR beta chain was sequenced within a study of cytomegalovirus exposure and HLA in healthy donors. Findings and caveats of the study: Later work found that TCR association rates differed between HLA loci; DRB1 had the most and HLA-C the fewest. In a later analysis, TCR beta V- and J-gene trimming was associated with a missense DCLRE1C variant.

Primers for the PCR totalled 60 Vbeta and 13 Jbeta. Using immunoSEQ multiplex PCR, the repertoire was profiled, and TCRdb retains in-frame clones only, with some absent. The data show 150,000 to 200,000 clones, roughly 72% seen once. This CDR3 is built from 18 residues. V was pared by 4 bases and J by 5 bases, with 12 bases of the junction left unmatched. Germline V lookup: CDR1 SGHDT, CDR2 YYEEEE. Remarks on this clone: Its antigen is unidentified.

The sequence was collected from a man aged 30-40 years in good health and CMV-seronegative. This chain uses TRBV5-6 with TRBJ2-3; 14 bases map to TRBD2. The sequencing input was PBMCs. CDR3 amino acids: CASSSAGTSGSKRDTQYF. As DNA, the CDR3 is TGTGCCAGCAGCAGCGCCGGGACTAGCGGGAGTAAGAGAGATACGCAGTATTTT.